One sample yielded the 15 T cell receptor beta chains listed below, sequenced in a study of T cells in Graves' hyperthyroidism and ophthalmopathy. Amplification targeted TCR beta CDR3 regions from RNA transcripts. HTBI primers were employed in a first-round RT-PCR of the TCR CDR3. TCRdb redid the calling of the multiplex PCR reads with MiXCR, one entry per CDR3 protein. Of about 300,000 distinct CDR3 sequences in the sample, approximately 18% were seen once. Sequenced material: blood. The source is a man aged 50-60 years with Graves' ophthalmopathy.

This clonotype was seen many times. CDR3 region: CSARPHPPTYGYTF. As DNA, the CDR3 is TGCAGTGCTAGACCACATCCCCCGACCTATGGCTACACCTTC. The chain is built from TRBV20-1 and TRBJ1-2; no clear D. This CDR3 comprises 14 residues. CDR1 and CDR2 (germline): DFQATT, SNEGSKA (reference sequence). V dropped 2 bases and J dropped 4 bases, with 14 bases sitting between them.

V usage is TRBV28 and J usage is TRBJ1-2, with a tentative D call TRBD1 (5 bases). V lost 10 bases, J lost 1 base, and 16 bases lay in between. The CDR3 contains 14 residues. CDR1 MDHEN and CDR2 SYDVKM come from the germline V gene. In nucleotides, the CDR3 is TGTGCCACCTATGACAGTACATTTAACTATGGCTACACCTTC. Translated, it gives CATYDSTFNYGYTF.

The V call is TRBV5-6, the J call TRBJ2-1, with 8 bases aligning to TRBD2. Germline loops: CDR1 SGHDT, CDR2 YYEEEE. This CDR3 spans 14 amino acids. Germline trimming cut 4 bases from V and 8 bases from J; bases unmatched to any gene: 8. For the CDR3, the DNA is TGTGCCAGCAGCCATGACGGGGGGGGATATGAGCAGTTCTTC. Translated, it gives CASSHDGGGYEQFF.

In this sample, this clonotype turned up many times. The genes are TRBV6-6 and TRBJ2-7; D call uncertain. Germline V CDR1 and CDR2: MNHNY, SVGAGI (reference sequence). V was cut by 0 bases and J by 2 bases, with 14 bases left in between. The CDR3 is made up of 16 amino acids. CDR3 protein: CASSYSATVSPYEQYF. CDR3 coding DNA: TGTGCCAGCAGTTACTCGGCCACAGTAAGTCCCTACGAGCAGTACTTC.

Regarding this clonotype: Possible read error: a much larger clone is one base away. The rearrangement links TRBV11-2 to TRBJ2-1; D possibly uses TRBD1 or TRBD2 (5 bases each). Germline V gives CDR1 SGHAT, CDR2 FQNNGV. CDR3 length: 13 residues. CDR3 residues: CASSPGPYNEKFF. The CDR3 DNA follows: TGTGCCAGCAGCCCGGGACCCTACAATGAGAAGTTCTTC.

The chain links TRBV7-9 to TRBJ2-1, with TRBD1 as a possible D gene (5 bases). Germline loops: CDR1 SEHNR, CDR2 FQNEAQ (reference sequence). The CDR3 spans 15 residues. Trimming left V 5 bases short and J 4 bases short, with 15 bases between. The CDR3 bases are TGTGCCAGCAGCGCCCAAGTCGACAGATACAATGAGCAGTTCTTC. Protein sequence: CASSAQVDRYNEQFF.

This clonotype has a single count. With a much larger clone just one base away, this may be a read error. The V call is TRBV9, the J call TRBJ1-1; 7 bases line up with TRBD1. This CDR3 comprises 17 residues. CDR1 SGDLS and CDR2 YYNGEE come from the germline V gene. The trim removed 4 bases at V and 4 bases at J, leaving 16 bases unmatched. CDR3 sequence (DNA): TGTGCCAGCAGCATGGCCACTCTGGGACAGCTGGGCACTGAAGCTTTCTTT. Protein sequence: CASSMATLGQLGTEAFF.

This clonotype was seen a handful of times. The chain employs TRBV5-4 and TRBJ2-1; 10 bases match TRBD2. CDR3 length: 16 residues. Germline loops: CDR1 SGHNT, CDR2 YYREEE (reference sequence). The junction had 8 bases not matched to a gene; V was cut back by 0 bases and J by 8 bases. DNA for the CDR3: TGTGCCAGCAGCTTGGGTAGCGGGAGGCCTCCGGATGAGCAGTTCTTC. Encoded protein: CASSLGSGRPPDEQFF.

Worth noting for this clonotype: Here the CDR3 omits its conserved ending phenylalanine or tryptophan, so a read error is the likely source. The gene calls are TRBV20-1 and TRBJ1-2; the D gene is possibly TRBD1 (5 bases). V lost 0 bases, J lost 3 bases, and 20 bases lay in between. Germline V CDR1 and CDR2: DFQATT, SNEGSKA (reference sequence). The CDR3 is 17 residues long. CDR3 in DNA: TGCAGTGCTAGAGATAGAAAAGGGGACCGAAGTTACTATGGCTACACCCTC. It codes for CSARDRKGDRSYYGYTL.

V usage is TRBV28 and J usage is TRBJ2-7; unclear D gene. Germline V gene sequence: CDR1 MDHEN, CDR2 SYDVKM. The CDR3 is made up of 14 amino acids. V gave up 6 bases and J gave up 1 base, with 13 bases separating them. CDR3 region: CASRFIDSSYEQYF. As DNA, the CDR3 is TGTGCCAGCAGGTTTATAGATTCTTCCTACGAGCAGTACTTC.

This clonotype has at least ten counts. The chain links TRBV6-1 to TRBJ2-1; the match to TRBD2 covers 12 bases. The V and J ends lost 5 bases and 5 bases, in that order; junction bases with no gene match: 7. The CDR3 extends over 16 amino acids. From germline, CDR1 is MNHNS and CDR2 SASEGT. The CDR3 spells CASSPTRLAGDNEQFF. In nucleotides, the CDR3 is TGTGCCAGCAGTCCTACCCGACTAGCGGGAGACAATGAGCAGTTCTTC.

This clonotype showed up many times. The CDR3, as DNA: TGCGCCAGCAGCCCTGGAGGGGCGGGACGGGACGAGCAGTACTTC. Its protein is CASSPGGAGRDEQYF. The gene calls are TRBV5-1 and TRBJ2-7; weak D call: TRBD2 (6 bases). The CDR3 sequence is 15 residues long. V was trimmed by 4 bases and J by 5 bases, leaving 19 bases between them. CDR1 SGHRS and CDR2 YFSETQ come from the germline V gene.

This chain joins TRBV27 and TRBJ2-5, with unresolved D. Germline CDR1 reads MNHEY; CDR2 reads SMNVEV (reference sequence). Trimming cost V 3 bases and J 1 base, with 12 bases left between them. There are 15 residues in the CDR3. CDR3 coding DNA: TGTGCCAGCAGTTTGGCCCCTTCGGGCCAAGAGACCCAGTACTTC. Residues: CASSLAPSGQETQYF.

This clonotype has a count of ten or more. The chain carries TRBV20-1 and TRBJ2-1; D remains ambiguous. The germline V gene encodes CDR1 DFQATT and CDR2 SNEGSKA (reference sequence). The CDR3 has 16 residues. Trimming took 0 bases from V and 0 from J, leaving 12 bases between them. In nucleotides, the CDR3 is TGCAGTGCTAGAGACCCTCGGGCAAGCTCCTACAATGAGCAGTTCTTC. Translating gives CSARDPRASSYNEQFF.

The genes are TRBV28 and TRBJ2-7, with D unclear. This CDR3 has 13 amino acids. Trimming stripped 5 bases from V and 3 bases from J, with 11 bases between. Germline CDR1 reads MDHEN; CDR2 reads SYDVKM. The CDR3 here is CASSPLQNYEQYF. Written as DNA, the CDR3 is TGTGCCAGCAGTCCTCTACAAAACTACGAGCAGTACTTC.